This T cell receptor beta chain was sequenced in a study of human T cells and chemical hapten exposure. On the study more broadly: Skin on the upper inner arm, around 2 cm by around 2 cm in size, was sensitized with 2% DPC. Broader study findings: There were significantly more large CDR3 similarity clusters among expanded TCRs than among controls.

From germline, CDR1 is LGHDT and CDR2 YNNKEL (reference sequence). Trimming took off 5 bases at V and 5 bases at J, with 16 bases between the two ends. This CDR3 is 15 amino acids long. The time point is: patch test 2, 6 weeks after DPC sensitization. The treatment is: therapeutic diphenylcyclopropenone sensitization with weekly scalp DPC. There are many counts of this clonotype. Its matching antigen is unknown. TCRdb independently ran MiXCR on the RACE reads; one entry per CDR3 protein. The table shows fewer than 150,000 distinct CDR3 sequences, with approximately 10% occurring only once. The chain employs TRBV3-1 and TRBJ2-1; maybe TRBD1 (6 bases). Specimen: whole blood, collected in connection with sensitization to the hapten diphenylcyclopropenone (DPC). The TCR originated in a woman between 50 and 59 years old with alopecia areata. Some clones in this sample may be carry-over from other donors' samples. In DNA form, the CDR3 reads TGTGCCAGCAGCTACCCCGGCAGGGGTCACAATGAGCAGTTCTTC. This translates into CASSYPGRGHNEQFF.